Reported below is one TCR beta chain. Documented treatment: about 20 received Ad26.COV2.S at low or high dose, single or two shots; about 5 received placebo; per-sample allocation not given. Specimen acquisition occurred on day 63 following the initial vaccine or placebo injection. Libraries were prepared by immunoSEQ multiplex PCR; TCRdb keeps only in-frame clonotypes and omits some of them. The table records a few hundred thousand clones, approximately 90% of them present only once. The data were obtained in a study of Ad26.COV2.S vaccination and SARS-CoV-2 variants. CDR3 length equals 16 residues. The germline gives CDR1 MDHEN, CDR2 SYDVKM. Trimming took 7 bases from V and 0 from J; bases not matched to a gene: 12.

The source was peripheral blood, collected in a trial of Ad26.COV2.S vaccine versus placebo. This TCR was sampled from a person aged 18 to 65 who received the Ad26.COV2.S COVID-19 vaccine or a placebo. The genes are TRBV28 and TRBJ2-7, with 7 bases lining up with TRBD2. The CDR3 loop reads CASTPSPGGISYEQYF. In DNA, the CDR3 is TGTGCCAGCACCCCCTCCCCGGGGGGTATCTCCTACGAGCAGTACTTC. Combining the CDR3 with reference TRBV28 and TRBJ2-7 gives the whole variable domain DVKVTQSSRYLVKRTGEKVFLECVQDMDHENMFWYRQDPGLGLRLIYFSYDVKMKEKGDIPEGYSVSREKKERFSLILESASTNQTSMYLCASTPSPGGISYEQYFGPGTRLTVT.